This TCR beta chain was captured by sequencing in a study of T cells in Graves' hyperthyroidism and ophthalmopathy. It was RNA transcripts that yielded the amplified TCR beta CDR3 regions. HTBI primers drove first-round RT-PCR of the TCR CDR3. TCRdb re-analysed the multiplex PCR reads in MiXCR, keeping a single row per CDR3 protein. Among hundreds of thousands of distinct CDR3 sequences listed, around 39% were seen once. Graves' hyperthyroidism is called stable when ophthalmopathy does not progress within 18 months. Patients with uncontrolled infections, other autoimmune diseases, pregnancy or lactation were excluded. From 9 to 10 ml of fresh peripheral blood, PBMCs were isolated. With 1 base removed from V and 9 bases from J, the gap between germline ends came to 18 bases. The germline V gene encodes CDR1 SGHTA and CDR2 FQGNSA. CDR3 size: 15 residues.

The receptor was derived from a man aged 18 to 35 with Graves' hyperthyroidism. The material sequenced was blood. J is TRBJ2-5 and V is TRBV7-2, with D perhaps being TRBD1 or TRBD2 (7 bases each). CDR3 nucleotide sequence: TGTGCCAGCAGCTTAGGTCCAGGGGGAGGGCAGCCCCAGTACTTC. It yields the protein CASSLGPGGGQPQYF.